This TCR beta chain emerged from a study of T-cell reconstitution after alpha-beta-depleted transplantation in children. This clonotype came up a few times. The CDR3 loop spans 16 amino acids. With 2 bases removed from V and 6 bases from J, the gap between germline ends came to 17 bases. Germline CDR1 reads MNHEY; CDR2 reads SVGEGT. The TCRbeta library incorporated unique molecular identifiers. TCRdb analysed the PCR reads with MiXCR anew, one entry per CDR3 protein. The sample yields approximately 350,000 distinct CDR3 sequences, about 14% seen once. This rearrangement joins TRBV6-2 or TRBV6-3 to TRBJ1-5; D not certain. Sequenced here: PBMCs, sampled from the stem cell graft. This receptor was taken from a human donor who donated a stem cell graft to a child with Fanconi anemia. This CDR3 reads CASSYRSSLKGQPQHF. For the CDR3, the DNA is TGTGCCAGCAGTTACAGGAGTTCCCTAAAAGGTCAGCCCCAGCATTTT.